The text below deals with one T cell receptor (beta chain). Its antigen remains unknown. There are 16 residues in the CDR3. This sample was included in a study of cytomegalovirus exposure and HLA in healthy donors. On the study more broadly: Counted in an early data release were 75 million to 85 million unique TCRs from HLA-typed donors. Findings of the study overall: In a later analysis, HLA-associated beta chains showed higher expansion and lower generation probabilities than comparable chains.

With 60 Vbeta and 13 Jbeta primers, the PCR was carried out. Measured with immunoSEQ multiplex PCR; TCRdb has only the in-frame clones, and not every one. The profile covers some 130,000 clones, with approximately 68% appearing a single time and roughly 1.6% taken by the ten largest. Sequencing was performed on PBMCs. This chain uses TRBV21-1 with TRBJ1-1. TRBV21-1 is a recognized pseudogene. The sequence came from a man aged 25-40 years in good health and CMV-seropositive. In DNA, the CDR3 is TGTGCCAGCAGCAAAAAACCGGGGGATTTGAACACTGAAGCTTTCTTT. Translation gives CASSKKPGDLNTEAFF.